A selection of T cell receptor beta chains follows, all from one sample in a study of HIV-infected patients and healthy controls. TCRdb reprocessed the 5' RACE reads with MiXCR, giving one entry per CDR3 protein. The data hold roughly 15,000 distinct CDR3 sequences, with 9.4% observed a single time. The sample taken for sequencing was blood. The receptors come from an adult in good health. The CDR3 runs from the conserved cysteine through the conserved F or W. D genes are given only for firm matches. A clone size is listed for some rows: how often the clone was seen (once, few, many), or a class if it is expanded.

V gene	clone size	D gene	J gene	CDR3 protein	CDR3 DNA
TRBV29-1	few	.	TRBJ2-1	CSGKEGYYNEQFF	TGCAGCGGGAAGGAAGGGTACTACAATGAGCAGTTCTTC
TRBV20-1	medium-sized	.	TRBJ2-6	CSARGWGRLSGANVLTF	TGCAGTGCTAGAGGCTGGGGCAGACTCTCTGGGGCCAACGTCCTGACTTTC
TRBV4-1	many	TRBD1	TRBJ2-6	CASSPRTGPPSGANVLTF	TGCGCCAGCAGTCCCAGGACAGGGCCCCCCTCTGGGGCCAACGTCCTGACTTTC
TRBV2	few	.	TRBJ1-1	CASSEDKNTEAFF	TGTGCCAGCAGTGAGGACAAGAACACTGAAGCTTTCTTT
TRBV28	few	TRBD1	TRBJ1-1	CASSSLNRGPEAFF	TGTGCCAGCAGCTCTCTGAACAGGGGCCCTGAAGCTTTCTTT
TRBV24-1	many	.	TRBJ2-2	CATRRPGDGELFF	TGTGCCACCAGGCGACCAGGGGACGGGGAGCTGTTTTTT
TRBV29-1	many	.	TRBJ2-3	CSVAGPSTDTQYF	TGCAGCGTTGCGGGACCGAGCACAGATACGCAGTATTTT
TRBV20-1	many	.	TRBJ1-4	CSALGTTNEKLFF	TGCAGTGCACTAGGCACAACTAATGAAAAACTGTTTTTT
TRBV6-4	medium-sized	.	TRBJ2-3	CASSDGSTDTQYF	TGTGCCAGCAGTGACGGGAGCACAGATACGCAGTATTTT
TRBV19	few	.	TRBJ2-5	CASSIGSLGREETQYF	TGTGCCAGTAGTATAGGAAGTCTAGGACGCGAAGAGACCCAGTACTTC
TRBV4-1	many	TRBD2	TRBJ2-5	CASSQAPPLAGGVQETQYF	TGCGCCAGCAGCCAAGCCCCTCCCCTAGCGGGAGGGGTCCAAGAGACCCAGTACTTC
TRBV12-3/TRBV12-4	medium-sized	.	TRBJ2-3	CASSWGGSTDTQYF	TGTGCCAGCAGTTGGGGCGGGAGCACAGATACGCAGTATTTT
TRBV20-1	medium-sized	.	TRBJ2-3	CSARGLGGGYRETDTQYF	TGCAGTGCTAGAGGGTTGGGTGGGGGTTATCGGGAGACAGATACGCAGTATTTT
TRBV7-2	.	TRBD2	TRBJ2-7	CASSRLALGLAEQYF	TGTGCCAGCAGCCGACTAGCCCTCGGTCTTGCAGAGCAGTACTTC
TRBV7-2	many	.	TRBJ2-1	CASSLHRTDPYNEQFF	TGTGCCAGCAGCTTACATCGTACAGACCCTTACAATGAGCAGTTCTTC
TRBV20-1	medium-sized	.	TRBJ1-1	CSARDRHYEAFF	TGCAGTGCTAGAGATCGGCACTACGAAGCTTTCTTT
TRBV4-1	many	.	TRBJ2-5	CASSQDLGRGETQYF	TGCGCCAGCAGCCAAGATCTGGGCAGGGGAGAGACCCAGTACTTC
TRBV6-1	many	TRBD2	TRBJ2-5	CASTQGLAGGRLQETQYF	TGTGCCAGCACCCAAGGACTAGCGGGAGGGCGCTTACAAGAGACCCAGTACTTC
TRBV20-1	many	TRBD1	TRBJ1-6	CSASIPRGNSPLHF	TGCAGTGCTAGTATCCCCAGGGGGAATTCACCCCTCCACTTT
TRBV29-1	medium-sized	TRBD2	TRBJ2-3	CSVVLAGVGLSTDTQYF	TGCAGCGTTGTACTAGCGGGAGTGGGGTTGAGCACAGATACGCAGTATTTT
TRBV7-8	few	.	TRBJ2-6	CASSLRGATVHSGANVLTF	TGTGCCAGCAGCTTAAGGGGGGCCACCGTCCACTCTGGGGCCAACGTCCTGACTTTC
TRBV2	many	.	TRBJ2-5	CATKAPKEGGMETQYF	TGTGCCACCAAGGCCCCCAAGGAGGGAGGAATGGAGACCCAGTACTTC
TRBV5-1	many	.	TRBJ2-5	CASSTSWGQLQETQYF	TGCGCCAGCAGCACTAGCTGGGGGCAGTTACAAGAGACCCAGTACTTC
TRBV20-1	.	.	TRBJ2-7	CSATEGVYSYEQYF	TGCAGTGCTACCGAGGGGGTATACAGCTACGAGCAGTACTTC
TRBV20-1	many	TRBD1	TRBJ2-7	CSARDRDYEQYF	TGCAGTGCCCGGGACAGGGACTACGAGCAGTACTTC
TRBV30	many	TRBD1	TRBJ1-5	CACTRTGDQPQHF	TGTGCCTGTACCCGGACAGGGGATCAGCCCCAGCATTTT
TRBV5-1	many	TRBD2	TRBJ2-1	CASSLSTSGSYNEQFF	TGCGCCAGCAGTCTCTCCACTAGCGGGAGTTACAATGAGCAGTTCTTC
TRBV2	.	.	TRBJ1-1	CASEGRPNTEAFF	TGTGCCAGCGAGGGACGGCCGAACACTGAAGCTTTCTTT
TRBV29-1	medium-sized	.	TRBJ1-4	CSVELGEKLFF	TGCAGCGTTGAACTTGGGGAAAAACTGTTTTTT
TRBV29-1	medium-sized	TRBD1	TRBJ2-1	CSGGQGSYNEQFF	TGCAGCGGGGGACAGGGGTCCTACAATGAGCAGTTCTTC
TRBV6-6	few	TRBD2	TRBJ2-1	CASSPLAGGPNEQFF	TGTGCCAGCAGTCCATTAGCGGGAGGTCCCAATGAGCAGTTCTTC
TRBV2	many	.	TRBJ2-3	CASSESRTLDTQYF	TGTGCCAGCAGTGAAAGCAGGACTTTAGATACGCAGTATTTT
TRBV11-3	many	.	TRBJ2-3	CASSFLASEDTQYF	TGTGCCAGCAGCTTCCTGGCTAGCGAAGATACGCAGTATTTT
TRBV12-3/TRBV12-4	many	.	TRBJ2-2	CASSLGQGAGELFF	TGTGCCAGCAGTTTAGGGCAGGGTGCCGGGGAGCTGTTTTTT
TRBV28	many	TRBD1	TRBJ2-7	CASTRDRGLYEQYF	TGTGCCAGCACCCGGGACAGGGGGCTCTACGAGCAGTACTTC
TRBV6-4	.	TRBD2	TRBJ2-1	CASSVLAGAPEQFF	TGTGCCAGCAGTGTTTTAGCGGGGGCTCCCGAGCAGTTCTTC
TRBV6-6	medium-sized	.	TRBJ2-7	CASRGVPAMGSYEQYF	TGTGCCAGCAGAGGGGTTCCCGCCATGGGAAGCTACGAGCAGTACTTC
TRBV20-1	many	.	TRBJ1-1	CSARGRGGTEAFF	TGCAGTGCTAGAGGCAGGGGCGGCACTGAAGCTTTCTTT
TRBV12-3/TRBV12-4	medium-sized	.	TRBJ1-1	CASSLGHLNTEAFF	TGTGCCAGCAGTTTGGGACACCTGAACACTGAAGCTTTCTTT
TRBV5-4	many	TRBD2	TRBJ2-3	CASSLELAEDTQYF	TGTGCCAGCAGCTTGGAGCTAGCGGAAGATACGCAGTATTTT
TRBV5-1	many	TRBD2	TRBJ2-3	CASSLREGETQYF	TGCGCCAGCAGCTTGCGGGAGGGCGAGACGCAGTATTTT
TRBV27	few	TRBD1	TRBJ1-1	CASSSTGGYTEAFF	TGTGCCAGCTCATCGACAGGGGGCTACACTGAAGCTTTCTTT
TRBV10-3	many	.	TRBJ2-1	CAISESSSSYNEQFF	TGTGCCATCAGTGAGAGCTCCAGCTCCTACAATGAGCAGTTCTTC
TRBV19	many	.	TRBJ1-2	CATEDSRFGYTF	TGTGCCACCGAAGACAGTCGGTTTGGCTACACCTTC
TRBV29-1	many	TRBD2	TRBJ2-7	CSAQAGVYSEQYF	TGCAGCGCCCAAGCGGGAGTCTACTCCGAGCAGTACTTC